The rows below give T cell receptor beta chains drawn from one sample of a study of post-analysis software for immune sequencing data. Each CDR3 protein gets one entry after TCRdb re-called the PCR reads with MiXCR. Of some 690,000 distinct CDR3 sequences in the sample, 55% to 60% are singletons; the top ten hold around 11%. Material: blood. These receptors were obtained from a girl aged 2 to 10 with multiple sclerosis. The CDR3 runs from the conserved cysteine through the conserved F or W. A D gene is named only where the DNA matches it firmly. Size tells how often a clone was seen (once, few, many) or the class of an expanded clone, and some rows leave it out.

J gene | D gene | clone size | V gene | CDR3 protein | CDR3 DNA
TRBJ2-1 | TRBD2 | . | TRBV4-3 | CASSQEVRAGGYNEQFF | TGCGCCAGCAGCCAAGAAGTCCGGGCGGGGGGATACAATGAGCAGTTCTTC
TRBJ2-5 | . | few | TRBV15 | CATSSVYETEETQYF | TGTGCCACCAGCAGTGTCTACGAGACAGAAGAGACCCAGTACTTC
TRBJ2-7 | . | . | TRBV6-4 | CASSDRPDSYEQYF | TGTGCCAGCAGTGACAGACCCGACTCCTACGAGCAGTACTTC
TRBJ2-1 | TRBD1 | . | TRBV12-3/TRBV12-4 | CASSLAGTGGLQFF | TGTGCCAGCAGTTTAGCCGGGACAGGGGGCTTGCAGTTCTTC
TRBJ2-1 | . | few | TRBV11-2 | CASSSRHEQFF | TGTGCCAGCAGCTCTAGACATGAGCAGTTCTTC
TRBJ2-5 | . | . | TRBV12-3/TRBV12-4 | CASSRTEGETQYF | TGTGCCAGCAGCCGAACAGAGGGAGAGACCCAGTACTTC
TRBJ1-2 | TRBD1 | few | TRBV20-1 | CSARSGTETLDGYTF | TGCAGTGCTAGGTCCGGGACAGAGACCCTCGATGGCTACACCTTC
TRBJ2-7 | . | . | TRBV6-6 | CASSEGMDEQYF | TGTGCCAGCAGCGAGGGGATGGACGAGCAGTACTTC
TRBJ2-4 | TRBD2 | . | TRBV12-3/TRBV12-4 | CASSLLAGFNIQYF | TGTGCCAGCAGTTTACTAGCGGGATTCAACATTCAGTACTTT
TRBJ1-5 | . | few | TRBV7-8 | CASSSQEDQPQHF | TGTGCCAGCAGCTCACAGGAGGATCAGCCCCAGCATTTT
TRBJ2-7 | . | . | TRBV5-5 | CASSQGLLSSYEQYF | TGTGCCAGCAGCCAGGGGCTACTGAGCTCCTACGAGCAGTACTTC
TRBJ1-4 | . | . | TRBV21-1 | CASSKGSSATNEKLFF | TGTGCCAGCAGCAAAGGGAGCAGTGCAACTAATGAAAAACTGTTTTTT
TRBJ2-7 | . | . | TRBV20-1 | CSASPAILLYEQYF | TGCAGTGCTAGCCCAGCGATTCTCCTCTACGAGCAGTACTTC
TRBJ2-3 | . | . | TRBV7-2 | CASTRAGRDTQYF | TGTGCCAGCACGCGAGCAGGGCGCGATACGCAGTATTTT
TRBJ1-4 | . | . | TRBV21-1 | CASSKGTGAEKLFF | TGTGCCAGCAGCAAGGGAACAGGGGCAGAAAAACTGTTTTTT
TRBJ1-2 | TRBD1 | . | TRBV10-3 | CAISEKGTGLDGYTF | TGTGCCATCAGTGAAAAAGGGACAGGGTTAGATGGCTACACCTTC
TRBJ2-6 | TRBD1 | . | TRBV27 | CASRPRDRVWPGANVLTF | TGTGCCAGCAGGCCTCGGGACAGAGTATGGCCTGGGGCCAACGTCCTGACTTTC